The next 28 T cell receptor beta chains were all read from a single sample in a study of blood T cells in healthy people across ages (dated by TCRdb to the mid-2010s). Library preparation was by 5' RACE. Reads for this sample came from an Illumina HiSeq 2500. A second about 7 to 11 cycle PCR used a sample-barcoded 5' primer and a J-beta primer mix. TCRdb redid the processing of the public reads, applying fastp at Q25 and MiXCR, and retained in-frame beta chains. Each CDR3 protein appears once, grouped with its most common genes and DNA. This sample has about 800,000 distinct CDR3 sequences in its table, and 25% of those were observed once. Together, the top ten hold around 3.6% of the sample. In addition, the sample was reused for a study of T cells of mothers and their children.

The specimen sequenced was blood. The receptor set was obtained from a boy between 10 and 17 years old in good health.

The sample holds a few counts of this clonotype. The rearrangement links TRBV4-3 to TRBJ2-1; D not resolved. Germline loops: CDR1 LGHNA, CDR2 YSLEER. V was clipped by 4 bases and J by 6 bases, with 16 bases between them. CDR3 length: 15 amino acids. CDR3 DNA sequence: TGCGCCAGCAGCCCGTCAGGCGGTCGGACCAATGAGCAGTTCTTC. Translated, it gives CASSPSGGRTNEQFF.

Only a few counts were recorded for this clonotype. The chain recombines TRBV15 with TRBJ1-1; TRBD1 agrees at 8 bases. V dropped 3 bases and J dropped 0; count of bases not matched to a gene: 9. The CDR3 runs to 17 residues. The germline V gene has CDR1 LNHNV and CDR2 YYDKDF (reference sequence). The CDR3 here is CATSRQGAWGLNTEAFF. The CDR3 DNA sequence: TGTGCCACCAGCAGGCAGGGGGCTTGGGGGTTGAACACTGAAGCTTTCTTT.

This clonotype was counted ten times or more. The CDR3 coding sequence is TGTGCCAGCAGCCTAAGCCAGTACGAGCAGTACTTC. Its protein is CASSLSQYEQYF. The chain employs TRBV7-9 and TRBJ2-7; no clear D gene. The CDR3 is 12 amino acids. V was clipped by 5 bases and J by 4 bases, with 9 bases between them. CDR1 SEHNR and CDR2 FQNEAQ come from the germline V gene (reference sequence).

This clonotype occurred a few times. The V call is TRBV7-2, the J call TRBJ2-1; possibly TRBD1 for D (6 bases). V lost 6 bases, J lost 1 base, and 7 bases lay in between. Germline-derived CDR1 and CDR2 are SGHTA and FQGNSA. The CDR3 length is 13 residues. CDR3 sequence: CASRDRSYNEQFF. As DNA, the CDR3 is TGTGCCAGCAGGGACAGATCCTACAATGAGCAGTTCTTC.

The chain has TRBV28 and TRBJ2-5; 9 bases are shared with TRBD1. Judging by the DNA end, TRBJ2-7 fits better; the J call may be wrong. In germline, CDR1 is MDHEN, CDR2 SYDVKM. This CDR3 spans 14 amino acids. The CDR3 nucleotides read TGTGCCTCCTCCGAGGGGACAGGGCTCCACGAGCAGTACTTC. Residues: CASSEGTGLHEQYF.

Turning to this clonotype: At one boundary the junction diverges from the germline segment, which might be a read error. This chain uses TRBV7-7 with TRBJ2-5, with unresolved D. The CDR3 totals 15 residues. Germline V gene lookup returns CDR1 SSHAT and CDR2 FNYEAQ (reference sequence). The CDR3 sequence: CASSPDRVGSGTQYF. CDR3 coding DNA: TGTGCTAGCAGCCCCGATCGGGTGGGGTCCGGGACCCAGTACTTC.

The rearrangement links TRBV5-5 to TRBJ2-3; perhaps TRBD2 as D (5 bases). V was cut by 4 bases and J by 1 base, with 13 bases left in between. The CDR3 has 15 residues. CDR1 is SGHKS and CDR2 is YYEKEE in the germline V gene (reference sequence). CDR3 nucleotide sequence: TGTGCCAGCAGCCAAGAGGGTTATGGCACAGATACGCAGTATTTT. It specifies CASSQEGYGTDTQYF. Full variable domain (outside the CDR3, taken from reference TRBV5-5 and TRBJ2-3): DAGVTQSPTHLIKTRGQQVTLRCSPISGHKSVSWYQQVLGQGPQFIFQYYEKEERGRGNFPDRFSARQFPNYSSELNVNALLLGDSALYLCASSQEGYGTDTQYFGPGTRLTVL.

The CDR3 DNA sequence: TGTGCCAGCAGTCTTCATAGGGACCGTACCTACGAGCAGTACTTC. Translated: CASSLHRDRTYEQYF. This chain links TRBV2 with TRBJ2-7; D is tentatively TRBD1 or TRBD2 (5 bases each). The CDR3 totals 15 residues. Germline V gene sequence: CDR1 SNHLY, CDR2 FYNNEI. Trimming stripped 5 bases from V and 2 bases from J, with 16 bases between.

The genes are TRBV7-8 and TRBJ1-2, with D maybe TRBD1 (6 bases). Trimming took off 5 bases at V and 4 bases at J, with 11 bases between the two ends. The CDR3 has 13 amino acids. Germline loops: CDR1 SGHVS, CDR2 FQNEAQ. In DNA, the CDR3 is TGTGCCAGCAGCAGACAGGATGGCTATGGCTACACCTTC. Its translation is CASSRQDGYGYTF.

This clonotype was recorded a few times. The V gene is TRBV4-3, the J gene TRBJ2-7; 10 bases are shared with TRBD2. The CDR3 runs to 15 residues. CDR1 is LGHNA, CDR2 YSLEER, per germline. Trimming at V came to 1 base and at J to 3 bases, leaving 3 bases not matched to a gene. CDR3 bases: TGCGCCAGCAGCCAAGCGCTAGCGGGGGTCTACGAGCAGTACTTC. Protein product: CASSQALAGVYEQYF.

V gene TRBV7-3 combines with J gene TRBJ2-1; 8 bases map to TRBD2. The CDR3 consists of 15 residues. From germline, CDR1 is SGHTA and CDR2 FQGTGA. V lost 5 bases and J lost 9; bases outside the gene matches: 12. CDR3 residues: CASSRGLAEPREQFF. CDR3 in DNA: TGTGCCAGCAGCCGAGGACTAGCTGAGCCCCGTGAGCAGTTCTTC.

The CDR3 DNA follows: TGCAGCGCCGTCCCAGGGGGCAGTGAGCAGTTCTTC. As protein: CSAVPGGSEQFF. The chain recombines TRBV29-1 with TRBJ2-5, with 8 bases identical to TRBD1. The J call may not be correct, given that the DNA end is closer to TRBJ2-1. The length of the CDR3 is 12 residues. CDR1 and CDR2 (germline): SQVTM, ANQGSEA.

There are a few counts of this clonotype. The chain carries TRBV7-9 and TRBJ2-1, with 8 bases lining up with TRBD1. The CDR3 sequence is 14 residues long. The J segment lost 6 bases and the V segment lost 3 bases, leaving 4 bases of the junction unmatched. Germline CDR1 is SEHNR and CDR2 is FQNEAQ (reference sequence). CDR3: CASSLKDRGNEQFF. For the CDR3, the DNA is TGTGCCAGCAGCTTGAAAGACAGGGGCAATGAGCAGTTCTTC.

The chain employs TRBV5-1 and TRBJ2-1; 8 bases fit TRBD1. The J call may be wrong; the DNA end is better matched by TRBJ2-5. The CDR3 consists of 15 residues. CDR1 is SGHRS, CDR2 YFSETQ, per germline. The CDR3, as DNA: TGCGCCAGCAGCTTGGGTGACAGGGGAATGGAGACCCAGTACTTC. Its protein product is CASSLGDRGMETQYF.

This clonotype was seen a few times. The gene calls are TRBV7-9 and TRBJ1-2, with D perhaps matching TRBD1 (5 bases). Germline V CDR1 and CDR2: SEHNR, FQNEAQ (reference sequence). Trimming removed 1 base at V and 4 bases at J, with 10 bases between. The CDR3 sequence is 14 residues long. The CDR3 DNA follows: TGTGCCAGCAGCTTAGAGGAGGGGCTCTATGGCTACACCTTC. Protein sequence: CASSLEEGLYGYTF.

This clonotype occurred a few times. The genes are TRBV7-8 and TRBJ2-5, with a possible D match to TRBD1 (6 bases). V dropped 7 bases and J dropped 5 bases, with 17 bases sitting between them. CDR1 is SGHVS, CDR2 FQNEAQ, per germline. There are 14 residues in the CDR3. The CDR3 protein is CASTNRARGETQYF. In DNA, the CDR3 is TGTGCCAGCACCAATCGGGCTAGGGGGGAGACCCAGTACTTC.

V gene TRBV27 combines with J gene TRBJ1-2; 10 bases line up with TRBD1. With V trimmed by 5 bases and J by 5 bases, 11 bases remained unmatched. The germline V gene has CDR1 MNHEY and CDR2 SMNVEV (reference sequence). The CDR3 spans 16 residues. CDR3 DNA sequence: TGTGCCAGCAGTCGGCGACAGGGGGCTGGTGTTTATGGCTACACCTTC. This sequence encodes CASSRRQGAGVYGYTF.

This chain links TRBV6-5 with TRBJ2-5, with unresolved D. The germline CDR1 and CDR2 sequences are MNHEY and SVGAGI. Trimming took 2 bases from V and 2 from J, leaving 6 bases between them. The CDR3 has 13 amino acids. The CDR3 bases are TGTGCCAGCAGTTACATGAGGCAAGAGACCCAGTACTTC. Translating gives CASSYMRQETQYF.

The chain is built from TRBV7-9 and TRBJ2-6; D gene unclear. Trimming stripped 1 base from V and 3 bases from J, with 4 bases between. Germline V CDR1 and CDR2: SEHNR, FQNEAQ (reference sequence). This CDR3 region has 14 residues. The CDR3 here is CASSLVIGANVLTF. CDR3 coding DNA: TGTGCCAGCAGCTTAGTGATTGGGGCCAACGTCCTGACTTTC.

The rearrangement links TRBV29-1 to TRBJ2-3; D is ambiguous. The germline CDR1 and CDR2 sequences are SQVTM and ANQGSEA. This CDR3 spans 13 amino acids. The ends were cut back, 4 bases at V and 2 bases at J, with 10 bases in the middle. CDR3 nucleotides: TGCAGCGTTGGGCCCAGGTTCACAGATACGCAGTATTTT. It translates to CSVGPRFTDTQYF.

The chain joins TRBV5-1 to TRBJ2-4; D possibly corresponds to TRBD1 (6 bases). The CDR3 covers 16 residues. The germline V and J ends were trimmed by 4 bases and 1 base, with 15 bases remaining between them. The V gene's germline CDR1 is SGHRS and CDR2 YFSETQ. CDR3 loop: CASSINRDVAKNIQYF. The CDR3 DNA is TGCGCCAGCAGCATAAACAGGGATGTCGCCAAAAACATTCAGTACTTC. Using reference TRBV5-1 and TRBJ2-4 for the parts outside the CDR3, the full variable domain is KAGVTQTPRYLIKTRGQQVTLSCSPISGHRSVSWYQQTPGQGLQFLFEYFSETQRNKGNFPGRFSGRQFSNSRSEMNVSTLELGDSALYLCASSINRDVAKNIQYFGAGTRLSVL.

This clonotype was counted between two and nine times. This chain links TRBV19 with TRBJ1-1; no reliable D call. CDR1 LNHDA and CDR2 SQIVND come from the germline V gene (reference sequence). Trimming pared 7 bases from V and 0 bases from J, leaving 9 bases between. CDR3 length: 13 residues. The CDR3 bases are TGTGCCAGTAACGAACAGTTGAACACTGAAGCTTTCTTT. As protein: CASNEQLNTEAFF.

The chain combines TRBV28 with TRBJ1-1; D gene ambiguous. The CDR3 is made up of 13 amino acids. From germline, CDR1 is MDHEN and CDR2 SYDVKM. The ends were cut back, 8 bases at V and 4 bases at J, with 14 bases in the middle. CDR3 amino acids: CASDRGYGTEAFF. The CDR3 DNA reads TGTGCCAGCGACCGAGGTTACGGCACTGAAGCTTTCTTT.

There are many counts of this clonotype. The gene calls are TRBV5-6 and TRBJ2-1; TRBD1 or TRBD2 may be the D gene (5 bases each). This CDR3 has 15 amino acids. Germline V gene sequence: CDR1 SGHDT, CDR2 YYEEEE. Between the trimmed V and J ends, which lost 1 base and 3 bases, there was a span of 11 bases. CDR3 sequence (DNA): TGTGCCAGCAGCTTGTTATCGGGACGCTACAATGAGCAGTTCTTC. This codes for CASSLLSGRYNEQFF.

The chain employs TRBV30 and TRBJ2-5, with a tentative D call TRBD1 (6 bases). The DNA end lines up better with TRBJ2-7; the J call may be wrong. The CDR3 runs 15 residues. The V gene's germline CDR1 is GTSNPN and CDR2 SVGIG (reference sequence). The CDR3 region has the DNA TGTGCCTGGAGTGTAGAAGACAGGATCTCCTACGAGCAGTACTTC. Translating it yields CAWSVEDRISYEQYF.

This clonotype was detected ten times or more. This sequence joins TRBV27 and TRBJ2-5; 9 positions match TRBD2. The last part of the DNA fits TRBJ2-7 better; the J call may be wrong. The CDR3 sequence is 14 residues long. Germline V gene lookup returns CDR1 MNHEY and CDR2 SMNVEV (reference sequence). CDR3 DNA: TGTGCCAGCAGTTTTAGCGGGGGCTCCTACGAGCAGTACTTC. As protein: CASSFSGGSYEQYF.

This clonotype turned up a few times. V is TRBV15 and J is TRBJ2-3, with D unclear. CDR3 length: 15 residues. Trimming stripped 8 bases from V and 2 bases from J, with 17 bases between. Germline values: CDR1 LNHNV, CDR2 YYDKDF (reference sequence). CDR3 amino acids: CATGRPQSSTDTQYF. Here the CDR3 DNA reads TGTGCCACCGGCCGTCCACAATCGTCCACAGATACGCAGTATTTT.

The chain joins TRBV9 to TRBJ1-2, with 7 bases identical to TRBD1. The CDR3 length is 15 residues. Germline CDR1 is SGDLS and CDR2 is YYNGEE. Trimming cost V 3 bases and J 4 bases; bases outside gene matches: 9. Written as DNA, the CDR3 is TGTGCCAGCAGCGCTCCGGGACAGATGCTCTATGGCTACACCTTC. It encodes CASSAPGQMLYGYTF.